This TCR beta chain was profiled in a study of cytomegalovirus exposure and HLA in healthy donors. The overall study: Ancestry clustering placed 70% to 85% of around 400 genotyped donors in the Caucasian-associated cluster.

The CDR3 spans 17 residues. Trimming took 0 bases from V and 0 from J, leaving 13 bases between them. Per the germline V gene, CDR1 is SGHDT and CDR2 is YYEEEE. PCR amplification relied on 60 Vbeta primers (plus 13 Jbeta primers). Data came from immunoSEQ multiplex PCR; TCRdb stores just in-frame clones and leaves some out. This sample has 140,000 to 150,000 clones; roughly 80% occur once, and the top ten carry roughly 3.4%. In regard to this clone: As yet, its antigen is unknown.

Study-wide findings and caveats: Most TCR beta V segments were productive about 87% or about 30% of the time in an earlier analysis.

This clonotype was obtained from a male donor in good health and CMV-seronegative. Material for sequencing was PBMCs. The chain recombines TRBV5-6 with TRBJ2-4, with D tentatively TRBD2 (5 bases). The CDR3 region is CASSLAVSAGAKNIQYF. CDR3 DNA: TGTGCCAGCAGCTTGGCGGTCTCGGCGGGAGCCAAAAACATTCAGTACTTC.